Presented here are 12 T cell receptor beta chains from one specimen sequenced in a study of T cells after yellow fever vaccination. TCRdb analysed the 5' RACE reads with MiXCR anew, one entry per CDR3 protein. Of about 220,000 distinct CDR3 sequences in the sample, approximately 6.7% are singletons; the top ten hold around 1%. Source: CD4+ T cells sorted from PBMCs, taken on the day of the yellow fever booster vaccination. The receptor set was obtained from a man aged 25 to 40 who received the YFV17D yellow fever vaccine.

This clonotype was detected ten times or more. This chain joins TRBV6-2 or TRBV6-3 and TRBJ1-5; 7 bases fit TRBD1. V shed 7 bases, J shed 3 bases, and the junction held 6 bases outside the gene matches. The CDR3 is 14 residues long. Germline V gene data show CDR1 as MNHEY and CDR2 as SVGEGT. The DNA for the CDR3 is TGTGCCAGCACCAGCGGACAGGTCAATCAGCCCCAGCATTTT. Its protein is CASTSGQVNQPQHF.

This clonotype was detected many times. The chain employs TRBV7-9 and TRBJ2-1, with D uncertain. Germline V gene sequence: CDR1 SEHNR, CDR2 FQNEAQ (reference sequence). The CDR3 is 11 amino acids. Trimming took 1 base from V and 10 from J, leaving 5 bases between them. The CDR3 region has the DNA TGTGCCAGCAGCTTAGAGGGCGAGCAGTTCTTC. It translates to CASSLEGEQFF. The full variable domain, with the rest looked up from reference TRBV7-9 and TRBJ2-1, is DTGVSQNPRHKITKRGQNVTFRCDPISEHNRLYWYRQTLGQGPEFLTYFQNEAQLEKSRLLSDRFSAERPKGSFSTLEIQRTEQGDSAMYLCASSLEGEQFFGPGTRLTVL.

Ten or more counts support this clonotype. CDR3 amino acids: CAWRVGAYNEQFF. DNA for the CDR3: TGTGCCTGGAGGGTTGGGGCCTACAATGAGCAGTTCTTC. The genes are TRBV30 and TRBJ2-1; no clear D gene. The germline V and J ends were trimmed by 3 bases and 2 bases, with 8 bases remaining between them. Germline assignment: CDR1 GTSNPN and CDR2 SVGIG (reference sequence). The CDR3 runs to 13 residues.

This chain joins TRBV5-1 and TRBJ2-1; D not resolved. V was clipped by 1 base and J by 3 bases, with 8 bases between them. The CDR3 contains 14 residues. Germline CDR1 is SGHRS and CDR2 is YFSETQ. The CDR3 DNA sequence: TGCGCCAGCAGCTTGCCGCGGAACTACAATGAGCAGTTCTTC. This codes for CASSLPRNYNEQFF. The full variable domain, in which reference TRBV5-1 and TRBJ2-1 provide the parts outside the CDR3, is KAGVTQTPRYLIKTRGQQVTLSCSPISGHRSVSWYQQTPGQGLQFLFEYFSETQRNKGNFPGRFSGRQFSNSRSEMNVSTLELGDSALYLCASSLPRNYNEQFFGPGTRLTVL.

Ten or more counts support this clonotype. This rearrangement joins TRBV5-6 to TRBJ2-3; D not certain. Germline assignment: CDR1 SGHDT and CDR2 YYEEEE. V dropped 2 bases and J dropped 5 bases, with 15 bases sitting between them. The CDR3 covers 15 residues. CDR3 nucleotide sequence: TGTGCCAGCAGCTTCGGACGCCTAACTGGAGATACGCAGTATTTT. This gives the protein CASSFGRLTGDTQYF.

The sample holds a few counts of this clonotype. V and J are TRBV7-3 and TRBJ2-1; tentatively, D is TRBD2 (7 bases). The germline V and J ends were trimmed by 6 bases and 10 bases, with 10 bases remaining between them. The CDR3 consists of 11 residues. Germline V gene data show CDR1 as SGHTA and CDR2 as FQGTGA. The CDR3 region has the DNA TGTGCCAGCAGGGAGGGGGGGGAGCAGTTCTTC. Translation: CASREGGEQFF.

This clonotype has more than one count but fewer than ten. This sequence joins TRBV20-1 and TRBJ2-7, with D hard to call. Looked up from germline, CDR1 is DFQATT and CDR2 is SNEGSKA (reference sequence). This CDR3 comprises 11 residues. The ends were cut back, 2 bases at V and 5 bases at J, with 7 bases in the middle. CDR3 sequence (DNA): TGCAGTGCTAGAACTACGGACGAGCAGTACTTC. Translated, it gives CSARTTDEQYF.

This clonotype appeared many times. The chain uses TRBV12-3 or TRBV12-4 and TRBJ2-2, with 12 bases fitting TRBD2. V gave up 5 bases and J gave up 0 bases; unmatched junction bases: 4. This CDR3 is built from 17 residues. DNA for the CDR3: TGTGCCAGCAGTCCGACTAGCGGGAGTTCGAACACCGGGGAGCTGTTTTTT. Its protein product is CASSPTSGSSNTGELFF.

The sample holds a few counts of this clonotype. V and J are TRBV20-1 and TRBJ2-4; D perhaps matches TRBD2 (5 bases). The CDR3 has 16 residues. Looked up from germline, CDR1 is DFQATT and CDR2 is SNEGSKA (reference sequence). Trimming shortened V by 0 bases and J by 2 bases, and 14 bases separated the two germline ends. In DNA form, the CDR3 reads TGCAGTGCTAGAGATCAGGAGGACCTAACCAAAAACATTCAGTACTTC. As protein: CSARDQEDLTKNIQYF.

This clonotype has a count of ten or more. The rearrangement uses TRBV12-3 or TRBV12-4 and TRBJ2-2; D is ambiguous. The CDR3 is 13 amino acids. V shed 3 bases and J shed 2 bases, with 4 bases lying between them. DNA for the CDR3: TGTGCCAGCAGTTTTAGTAACACCGGGGAGCTGTTTTTT. Protein: CASSFSNTGELFF.

This clonotype was found many times. The chain joins TRBV24-1 to TRBJ2-3; D perhaps matches TRBD2 (6 bases). V was pared by 5 bases and J by 2 bases, with 13 bases between. CDR1 and CDR2 (germline): KGHDR, SFDVKD. This CDR3 is 15 amino acids long. CDR3 loop: CATSARDPPTDTQYF. In DNA, the CDR3 is TGTGCCACCAGTGCGCGGGACCCCCCCACAGATACGCAGTATTTT.

The table lists this clonotype with a few counts. The V call is TRBV27, the J call TRBJ1-2, with D maybe TRBD1 (5 bases). Between the trimmed V and J ends, which lost 5 bases and 0 bases, there was a span of 10 bases. This CDR3 is built from 14 residues. Germline CDR1 reads MNHEY; CDR2 reads SMNVEV (reference sequence). The CDR3 reads CASSRQSSNYGYTF. Here the CDR3 DNA reads TGTGCCAGCAGTCGACAGTCTTCTAACTATGGCTACACCTTC.